This TCR beta chain was recovered during a study of Ad26.COV2.S vaccination and SARS-CoV-2 variants. Background on the study: The vaccine Ad26.COV2.S was put into the muscle once, or twice with 56 days between. Study observations and caveats: For non-spike TCRs, breadth in vaccine recipients resembled that in placebo recipients.

Noted treatment: roughly 20 received Ad26.COV2.S at low or high dose, single or two shots; about 5 received placebo; per-sample allocation not given. At day 63 after the first vaccine or placebo injection, samples were drawn. This person who donated was an adult of 18-55 years in Boston. This CDR3 has 12 residues. V lost 3 bases, J lost 4 bases, and 7 bases lay in between. Germline values: CDR1 KGHSH, CDR2 LQKENI. Only in-frame clones appear in the TCRdb table, and some are missing; sequencing was by immunoSEQ multiplex PCR. There are around 420,000 clones in the sample; around 89% occur only once, and about 3.5% lies in the top ten. Comments on this clone: Its specificity is not known.

This rearrangement joins TRBV18 to TRBJ2-7; D remains ambiguous. The sequence came from a person between 18 and 60 years old who received the Ad26.COV2.S COVID-19 vaccine or a placebo. The sequenced sample was peripheral blood, obtained in a trial of Ad26.COV2.S vaccine versus placebo. This CDR3 reads CASSPSRYEQYF. DNA for the CDR3: TGTGCCAGCTCACCTTCTCGGTACGAGCAGTACTTC.